Listed below are T cell receptor beta chains from one sample, sequenced in a study of T cell repertoires in cytomegalovirus infection. No antigens are known for them. TCRdb re-called the reads through MiXCR, storing one row per CDR3 protein. The repertoire includes roughly 70,000 distinct CDR3 sequences, around 20% of them detected once, and roughly two thirds sits in the top ten. Sequencing used CD8+ T cells from cultured PBMCs, obtained from culture after CMV antigen stimulation. The receptors derive from a human donor in good health (CMV status not recorded). Some clones in this sample may be carry-over from other donors' samples. Both conserved end residues are part of each CDR3. Fields, in order: D gene, J gene, V gene, clone size, CDR3 DNA, CDR3 protein. The D gene is left open where the match is weak. Clone size is given for some rows only: seen once, a few or many times, or a class if the clone is expanded.

D: NA
J: TRBJ2-7
V: TRBV10-3
size: few
DNA: TGTGCCATCAGTGGTAACAGGACAGCCTACGAGCAGTACTTC
CDR3: CAISGNRTAYEQYF

D: TRBD1
J: TRBJ1-5
V: TRBV6-2/TRBV6-3
size: NA
DNA: TGTGCCAGCAGGAGGACAGGGGAAAATCAGCCCCAGCATTTT
CDR3: CASRRTGENQPQHF

D: NA
J: TRBJ2-7
V: TRBV6-2/TRBV6-3
size: NA
DNA: TGTGCCAGCAGCTCACTCCACTCCGGCGAGCAGTACTTC
CDR3: CASSSLHSGEQYF

D: NA
J: TRBJ1-6
V: TRBV27
size: NA
DNA: TGTGCCAGCAGTGAGACTTCGTGGGACAATTCACCCCTCCACTTT
CDR3: CASSETSWDNSPLHF

D: NA
J: TRBJ1-1
V: TRBV19
size: few
DNA: TGTGCCAGTAGTATTGGTTATTTGAACACTGAAGCTTTCTTT
CDR3: CASSIGYLNTEAFF

D: NA
J: TRBJ1-1
V: TRBV27
size: few
DNA: TGTGCCAGCAGTTTATATGTCGGGGATCAAAACACTGAAGCTTTCTTT
CDR3: CASSLYVGDQNTEAFF

D: TRBD1
J: TRBJ1-6
V: TRBV6-1
size: many
DNA: TGTGCCAGCAGTCGGACAGGGGAGAATTCACCCCTCCACTTT
CDR3: CASSRTGENSPLHF

D: NA
J: TRBJ1-2
V: TRBV6-5
size: few
DNA: TGTGCCAGCCTCCACTTCGGGGAGCACCGCTACACCTTC
CDR3: CASLHFGEHRYTF

D: TRBD2
J: TRBJ2-5
V: TRBV4-1
size: once
DNA: TGCGCCAGCAGCCCTGGACTAGCGGGGATAGAACAAGAGACCCAGTACTTC
CDR3: CASSPGLAGIEQETQYF

D: NA
J: TRBJ1-1
V: TRBV12-3/TRBV12-4
size: many
DNA: TGTGCCAGCTCCGAGGGGCCCGGCGCTTTCTTT
CDR3: CASSEGPGAFF

D: NA
J: TRBJ2-1
V: TRBV12-3/TRBV12-4
size: few
DNA: TGTGCCAGCAGTTTGTGGGGGGGGGCCATGGGGAATGAGCAGTTCTTC
CDR3: CASSLWGGAMGNEQFF

D: NA
J: TRBJ2-3
V: TRBV2
size: few
DNA: TGTGCCAGCAGCGATTATGACAGGATCCACACAGATACGCAGTATTTT
CDR3: CASSDYDRIHTDTQYF

D: NA
J: TRBJ2-2
V: TRBV12-3/TRBV12-4
size: few
DNA: TGTGCCAGCACCTTGACTGGGGAGCTGTTTTTT
CDR3: CASTLTGELFF

D: NA
J: TRBJ1-5
V: TRBV7-2
size: NA
DNA: TGTGCCAGCAGCTGGGGGGGACTGAGCAATCAGCCCCAGCATTTT
CDR3: CASSWGGLSNQPQHF

D: TRBD1
J: TRBJ1-1
V: TRBV7-2
size: NA
DNA: TGTGCCAGCAGCTTAAGGGACAGGATCCTGCACGCTGAAGCTTTCTTT
CDR3: CASSLRDRILHAEAFF

D: NA
J: TRBJ1-1
V: TRBV29-1
size: NA
DNA: TGCAGCGTTGACCCGGGACGGCCCTATCCCACTGAAGCTTTCTTT
CDR3: CSVDPGRPYPTEAFF

D: TRBD2
J: TRBJ2-1
V: TRBV4-1
size: once
DNA: TGCGCCAGCAATCAAGCTGTAGCGGGGGGGCTGTATGAGCAGTTCTTC
CDR3: CASNQAVAGGLYEQFF